A single T cell receptor beta chain is shown here with its context. What it recognizes is unknown. The sample belongs to a study of STAT5B mutations in CD4+ large granular lymphocyte leukemia. Study results and caveats: Higher CD4+ than CD8+ T-LGLL clonality might reflect small sample size. No patients shared main leukemic clonotypes, though 20% to 25% appeared at low frequency elsewhere.

Germline V gene sequence: CDR1 MNHNY, CDR2 SVGAGI (reference sequence). V was cut by 5 bases and J by 2 bases, with 10 bases left in between. The CDR3 sequence is 14 residues long. The assay was run at survey level. Clones were sequenced by immunoSEQ multiplex PCR, and TCRdb holds only the in-frame ones, with some missing. Of roughly 48,000 clones listed, about 70% were seen once; the top ten hold approximately 1.4%. The chain uses TRBV6-6 and TRBJ1-5; D uncertain. The specimen was CD4+ T cells from blood buffy coats. The receptor's source is a human donor in good health. DNA of the CDR3: TGTGCCAGCAGTACGGACGGAGGCAATCAGCCCCAGCATTTT. It is translated as CASSTDGGNQPQHF.